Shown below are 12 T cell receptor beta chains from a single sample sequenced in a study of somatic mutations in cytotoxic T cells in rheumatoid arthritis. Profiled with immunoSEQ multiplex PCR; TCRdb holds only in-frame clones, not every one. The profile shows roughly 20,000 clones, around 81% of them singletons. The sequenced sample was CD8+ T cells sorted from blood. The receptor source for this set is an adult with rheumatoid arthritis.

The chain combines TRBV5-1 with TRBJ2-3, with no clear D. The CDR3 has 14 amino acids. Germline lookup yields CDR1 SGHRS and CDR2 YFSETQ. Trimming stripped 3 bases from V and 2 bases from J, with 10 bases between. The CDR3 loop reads CASSSSALTDTQYF. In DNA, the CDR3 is TGCGCCAGCAGCTCGAGTGCTCTCACAGATACGCAGTATTTT. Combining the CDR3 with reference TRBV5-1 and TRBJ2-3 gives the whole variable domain KAGVTQTPRYLIKTRGQQVTLSCSPISGHRSVSWYQQTPGQGLQFLFEYFSETQRNKGNFPGRFSGRQFSNSRSEMNVSTLELGDSALYLCASSSSALTDTQYFGPGTRLTVL.

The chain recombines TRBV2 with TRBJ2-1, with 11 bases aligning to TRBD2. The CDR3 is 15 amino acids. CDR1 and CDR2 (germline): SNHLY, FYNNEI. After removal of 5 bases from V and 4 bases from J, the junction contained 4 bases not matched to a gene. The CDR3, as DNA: TGTGCCAGCAGTCTGCTAGCGGGGGGTTACAATGAGCAGTTCTTC. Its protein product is CASSLLAGGYNEQFF. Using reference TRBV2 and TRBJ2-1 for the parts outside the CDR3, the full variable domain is EPEVTQTPSHQVTQMGQEVILRCVPISNHLYFYWYRQILGQKVEFLVSFYNNEISEKSEIFDDQFSVERPDGSNFTLKIRSTKLEDSAMYFCASSLLAGGYNEQFFGPGTRLTVL.

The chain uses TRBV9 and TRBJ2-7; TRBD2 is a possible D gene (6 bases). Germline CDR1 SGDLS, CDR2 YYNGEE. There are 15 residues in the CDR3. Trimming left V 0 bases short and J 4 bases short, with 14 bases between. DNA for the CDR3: TGTGCCAGCAGCGTAGCGGGAGCGGACGCATACGAGCAGTACTTC. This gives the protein CASSVAGADAYEQYF.

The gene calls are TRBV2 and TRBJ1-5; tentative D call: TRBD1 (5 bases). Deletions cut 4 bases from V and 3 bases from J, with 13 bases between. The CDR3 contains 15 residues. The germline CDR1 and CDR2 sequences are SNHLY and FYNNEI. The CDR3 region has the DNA TGTGCCAGCAGTGGGTTGGGACGGAACAATCAGCCCCAGCATTTT. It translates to CASSGLGRNNQPQHF.

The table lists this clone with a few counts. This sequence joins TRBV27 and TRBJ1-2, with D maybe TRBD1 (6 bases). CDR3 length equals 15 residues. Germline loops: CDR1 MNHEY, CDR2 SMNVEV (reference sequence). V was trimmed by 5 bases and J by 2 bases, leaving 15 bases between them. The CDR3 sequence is CASSPTDRINYGYTF. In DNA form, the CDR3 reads TGTGCCAGCAGTCCAACGGACAGAATAAACTATGGCTACACCTTC.

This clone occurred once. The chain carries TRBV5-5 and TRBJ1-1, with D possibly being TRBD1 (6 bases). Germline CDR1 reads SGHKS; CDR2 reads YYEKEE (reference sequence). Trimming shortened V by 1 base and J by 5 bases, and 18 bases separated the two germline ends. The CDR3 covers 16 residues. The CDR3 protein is CASSLRPQGLGTEAFF. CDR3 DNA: TGTGCCAGCAGCTTGCGCCCACAGGGATTGGGGACTGAAGCTTTCTTT. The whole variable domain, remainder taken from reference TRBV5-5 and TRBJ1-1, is DAGVTQSPTHLIKTRGQQVTLRCSPISGHKSVSWYQQVLGQGPQFIFQYYEKEERGRGNFPDRFSARQFPNYSSELNVNALLLGDSALYLCASSLRPQGLGTEAFFGQGTRLTVV.

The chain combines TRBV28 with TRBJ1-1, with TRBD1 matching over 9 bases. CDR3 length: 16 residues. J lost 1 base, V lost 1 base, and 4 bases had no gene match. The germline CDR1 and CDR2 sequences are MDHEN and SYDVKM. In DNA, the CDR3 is TGTGCCAGCAGTTTATTGTACAGGGGGCCGAACACTGAAGCTTTCTTT. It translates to CASSLLYRGPNTEAFF.

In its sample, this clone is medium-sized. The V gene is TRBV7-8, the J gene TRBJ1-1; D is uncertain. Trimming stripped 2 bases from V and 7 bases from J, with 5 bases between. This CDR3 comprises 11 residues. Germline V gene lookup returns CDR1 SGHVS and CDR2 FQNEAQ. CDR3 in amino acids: CASSLTVEAFF. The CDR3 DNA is TGTGCCAGCAGCTTAACAGTTGAAGCTTTCTTT.

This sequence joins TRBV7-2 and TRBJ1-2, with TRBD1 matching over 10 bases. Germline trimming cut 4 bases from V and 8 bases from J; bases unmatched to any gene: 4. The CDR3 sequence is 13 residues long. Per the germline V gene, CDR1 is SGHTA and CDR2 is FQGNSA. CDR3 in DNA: TGTGCCAGCAGCTCGGGACAGGGGTACGGCTACACCTTC. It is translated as CASSSGQGYGYTF.

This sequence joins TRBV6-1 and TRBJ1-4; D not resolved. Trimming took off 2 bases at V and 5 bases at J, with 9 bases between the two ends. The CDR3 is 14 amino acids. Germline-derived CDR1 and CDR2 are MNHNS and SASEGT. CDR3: CASSEWEENEKLFF. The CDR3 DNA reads TGTGCCAGCAGTGAATGGGAGGAAAATGAAAAACTGTTTTTT.

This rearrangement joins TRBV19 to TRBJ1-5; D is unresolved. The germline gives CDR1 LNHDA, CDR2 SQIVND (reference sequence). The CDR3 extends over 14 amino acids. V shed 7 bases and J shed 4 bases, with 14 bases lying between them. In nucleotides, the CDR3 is TGTGCCAGTATTTCGGGGATAGGGAATCAGCCCCAGCATTTT. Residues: CASISGIGNQPQHF.

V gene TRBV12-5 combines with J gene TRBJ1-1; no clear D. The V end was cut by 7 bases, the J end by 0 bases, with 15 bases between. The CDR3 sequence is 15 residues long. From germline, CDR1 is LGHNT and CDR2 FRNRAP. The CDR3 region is CASAPATSMNTEAFF. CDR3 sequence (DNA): TGTGCTAGTGCCCCGGCGACATCTATGAACACTGAAGCTTTCTTT.